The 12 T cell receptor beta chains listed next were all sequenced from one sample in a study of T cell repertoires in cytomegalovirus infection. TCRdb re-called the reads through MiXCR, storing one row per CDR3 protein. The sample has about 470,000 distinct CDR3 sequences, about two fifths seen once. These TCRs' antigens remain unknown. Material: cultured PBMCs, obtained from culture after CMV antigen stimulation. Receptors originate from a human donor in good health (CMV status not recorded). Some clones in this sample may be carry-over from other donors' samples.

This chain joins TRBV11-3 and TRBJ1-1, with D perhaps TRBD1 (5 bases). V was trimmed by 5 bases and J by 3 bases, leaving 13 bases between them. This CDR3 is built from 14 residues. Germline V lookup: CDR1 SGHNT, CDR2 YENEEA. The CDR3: CASSPGGEYTEAFF. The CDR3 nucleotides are TGTGCCAGCAGCCCCGGAGGGGAGTACACTGAAGCTTTCTTT.

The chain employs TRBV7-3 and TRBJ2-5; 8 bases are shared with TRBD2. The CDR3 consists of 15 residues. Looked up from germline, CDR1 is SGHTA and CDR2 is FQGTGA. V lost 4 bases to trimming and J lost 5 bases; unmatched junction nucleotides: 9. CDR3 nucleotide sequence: TGTGCCAGCAGCTGGGACGGGAGGGCGCAGGAGACCCAGTACTTC. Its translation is CASSWDGRAQETQYF.

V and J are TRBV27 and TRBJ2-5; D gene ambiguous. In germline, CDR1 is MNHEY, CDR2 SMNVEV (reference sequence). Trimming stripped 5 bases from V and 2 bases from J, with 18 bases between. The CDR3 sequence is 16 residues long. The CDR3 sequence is CASSTSRRPVQETQYF. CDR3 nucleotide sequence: TGTGCCAGCAGTACCTCTCGCCGGCCAGTGCAAGAGACCCAGTACTTC.

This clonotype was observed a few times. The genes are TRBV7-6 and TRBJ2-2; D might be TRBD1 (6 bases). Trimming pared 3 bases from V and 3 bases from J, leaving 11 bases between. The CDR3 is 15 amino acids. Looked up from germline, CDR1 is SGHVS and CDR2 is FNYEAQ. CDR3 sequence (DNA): TGTGCCAGCAGCTTCAGGGGTTCGGACACCGGGGAGCTGTTTTTT. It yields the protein CASSFRGSDTGELFF.

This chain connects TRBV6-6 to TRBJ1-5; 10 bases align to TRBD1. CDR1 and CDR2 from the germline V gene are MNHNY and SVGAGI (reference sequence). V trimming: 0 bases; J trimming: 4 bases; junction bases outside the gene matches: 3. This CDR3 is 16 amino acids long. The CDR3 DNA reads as TGTGCCAGCAGTTACTCGGGGGGACAGGGGAATCAGCCCCAGCATTTT. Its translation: CASSYSGGQGNQPQHF.

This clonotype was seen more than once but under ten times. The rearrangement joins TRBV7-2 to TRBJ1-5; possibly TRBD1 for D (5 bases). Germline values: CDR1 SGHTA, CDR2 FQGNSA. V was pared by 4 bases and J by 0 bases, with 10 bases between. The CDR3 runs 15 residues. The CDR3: CASSWGGTSNQPQHF. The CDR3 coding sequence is TGTGCCAGCAGCTGGGGCGGTACTAGCAATCAGCCCCAGCATTTT.

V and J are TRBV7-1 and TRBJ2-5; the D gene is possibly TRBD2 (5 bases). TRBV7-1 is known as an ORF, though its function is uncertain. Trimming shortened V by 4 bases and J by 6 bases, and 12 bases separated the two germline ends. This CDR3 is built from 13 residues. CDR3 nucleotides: TGTGCCAGCAGCTATGATTCCGGGAAGACCCAGTACTTC. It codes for CASSYDSGKTQYF.

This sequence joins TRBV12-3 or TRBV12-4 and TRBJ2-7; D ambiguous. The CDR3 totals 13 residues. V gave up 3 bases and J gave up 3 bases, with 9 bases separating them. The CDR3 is CASSLTPNYEQYF. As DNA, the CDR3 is TGTGCCAGCAGTTTGACGCCCAACTACGAGCAGTACTTC.

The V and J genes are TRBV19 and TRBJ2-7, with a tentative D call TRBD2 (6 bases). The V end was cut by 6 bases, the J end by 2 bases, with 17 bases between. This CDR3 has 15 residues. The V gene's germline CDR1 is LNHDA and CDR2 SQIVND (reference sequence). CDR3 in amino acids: CASRIGGLTTYEQYF. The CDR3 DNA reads TGTGCCAGTAGAATCGGGGGACTCACTACCTACGAGCAGTACTTC.

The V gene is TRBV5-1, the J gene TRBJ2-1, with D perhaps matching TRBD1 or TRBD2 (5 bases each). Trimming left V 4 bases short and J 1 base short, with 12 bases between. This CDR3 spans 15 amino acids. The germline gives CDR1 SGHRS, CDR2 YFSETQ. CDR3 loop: CASSGTGPSYNEQFF. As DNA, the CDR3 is TGCGCCAGCAGCGGGACCGGGCCGTCCTACAATGAGCAGTTCTTC.

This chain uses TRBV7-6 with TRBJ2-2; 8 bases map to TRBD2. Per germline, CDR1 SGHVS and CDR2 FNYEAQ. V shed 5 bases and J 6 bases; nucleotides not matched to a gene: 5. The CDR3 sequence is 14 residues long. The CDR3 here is CASSLEAGAGELFF. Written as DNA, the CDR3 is TGTGCCAGCAGCCTTGAAGCGGGGGCCGGGGAGCTGTTTTTT.

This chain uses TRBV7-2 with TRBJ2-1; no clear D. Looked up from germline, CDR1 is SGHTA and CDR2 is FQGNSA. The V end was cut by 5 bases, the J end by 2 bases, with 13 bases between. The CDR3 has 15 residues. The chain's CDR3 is CASSPGPIPYNEQFF. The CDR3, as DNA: TGTGCCAGCAGCCCCGGGCCCATCCCCTACAATGAGCAGTTCTTC.